Sequencing of this T cell receptor beta chain was carried out in a study of cytomegalovirus exposure and HLA in healthy donors. Study overall: As an earlier analysis found, some 180 million T cells yielded about 120 million unique TCR beta sequences.

This clone was seen a handful of times. Its antigen is still unknown. Per germline, CDR1 SGHVS and CDR2 FQNEAQ. The CDR3 is 19 amino acids. J gave up 3 bases and V 1 base, and 14 bases lay outside the gene matches. General study points: Highly shared variants forming one cluster were likely a sequencing artifact.

The PCR was carried out with 60 Vbeta primers and 13 Jbeta primers. In the authors' methods: Some 11 million shared chains were among the approximately 80 million unique TCR beta chains that a later analysis counted. Measured with immunoSEQ multiplex PCR; TCRdb has only the in-frame clones, and not every one. The V and J calls and clone size are taken from that table; D and trimming were inferred from the DNA. Among 100,000 to 150,000 clones listed, approximately 87% were seen once. This chain links TRBV7-8 with TRBJ1-4, with TRBD1 matching over 7 bases. Sequencing used PBMCs. The origin of this receptor is a man aged 40-49 years in good health and CMV-seronegative. The CDR3 coding sequence is TGTGCCAGCAGCTTAGAGGGTAGAGTGAGGGGGCTGCCTAATGAAAAACTGTTTTTT. Protein: CASSLEGRVRGLPNEKLFF.